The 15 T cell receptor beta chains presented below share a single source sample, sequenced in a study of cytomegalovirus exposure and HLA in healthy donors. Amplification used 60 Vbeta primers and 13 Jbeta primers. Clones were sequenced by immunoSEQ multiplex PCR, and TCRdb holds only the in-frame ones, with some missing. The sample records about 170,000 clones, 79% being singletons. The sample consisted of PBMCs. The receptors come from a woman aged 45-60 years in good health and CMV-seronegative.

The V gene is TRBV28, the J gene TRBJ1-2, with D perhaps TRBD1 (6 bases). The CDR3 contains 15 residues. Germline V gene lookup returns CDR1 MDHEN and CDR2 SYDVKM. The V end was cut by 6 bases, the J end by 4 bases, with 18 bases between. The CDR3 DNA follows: TGTGCCAGCAGCAGCGGGGGCAGGGTGGCCTATGGCTACACCTTC. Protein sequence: CASSSGGRVAYGYTF.

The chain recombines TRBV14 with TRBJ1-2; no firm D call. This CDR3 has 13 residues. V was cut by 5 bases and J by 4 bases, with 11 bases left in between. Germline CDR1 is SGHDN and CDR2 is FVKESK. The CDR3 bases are TGTGCCAGCAGCTGGCAGGCTGGCTATGGCTACACCTTC. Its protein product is CASSWQAGYGYTF.

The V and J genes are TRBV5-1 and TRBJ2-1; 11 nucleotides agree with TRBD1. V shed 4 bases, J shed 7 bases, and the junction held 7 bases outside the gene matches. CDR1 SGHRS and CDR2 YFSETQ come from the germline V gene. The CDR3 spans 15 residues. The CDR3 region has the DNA TGCGCCAGCAGCCTGGACGGACAGGGGGCGAATGAGCAGTTCTTC. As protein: CASSLDGQGANEQFF. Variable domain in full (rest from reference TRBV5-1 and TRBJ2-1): KAGVTQTPRYLIKTRGQQVTLSCSPISGHRSVSWYQQTPGQGLQFLFEYFSETQRNKGNFPGRFSGRQFSNSRSEMNVSTLELGDSALYLCASSLDGQGANEQFFGPGTRLTVL.

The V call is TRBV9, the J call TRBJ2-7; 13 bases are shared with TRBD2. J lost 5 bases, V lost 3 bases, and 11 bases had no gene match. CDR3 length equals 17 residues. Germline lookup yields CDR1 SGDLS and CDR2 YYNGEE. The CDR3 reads CASSDGTSGIFQDEQYF. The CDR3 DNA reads TGTGCCAGCAGCGACGGGACTAGCGGGATTTTTCAGGACGAGCAGTACTTC.

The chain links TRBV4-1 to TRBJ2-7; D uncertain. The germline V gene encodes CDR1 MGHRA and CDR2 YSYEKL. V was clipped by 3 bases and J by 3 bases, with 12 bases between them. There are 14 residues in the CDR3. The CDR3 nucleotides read TGCGCCAGCAGCCATCCCGGTCCTGACTACGAGCAGTACTTC. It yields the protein CASSHPGPDYEQYF.

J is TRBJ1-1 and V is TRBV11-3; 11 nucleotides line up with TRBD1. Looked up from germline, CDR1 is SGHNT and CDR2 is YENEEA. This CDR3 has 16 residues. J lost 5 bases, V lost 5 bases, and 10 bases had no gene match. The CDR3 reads CASSGQRDRGKTEAFF. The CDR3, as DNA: TGTGCCAGCAGCGGCCAAAGGGACAGGGGGAAGACTGAAGCTTTCTTT.

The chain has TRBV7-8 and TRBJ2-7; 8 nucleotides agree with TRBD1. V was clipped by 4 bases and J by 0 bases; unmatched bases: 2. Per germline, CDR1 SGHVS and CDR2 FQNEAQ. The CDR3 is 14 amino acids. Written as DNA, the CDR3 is TGTGCCAGCAGCTGGGACAGGAGCTCCTACGAGCAGTACTTC. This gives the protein CASSWDRSSYEQYF.

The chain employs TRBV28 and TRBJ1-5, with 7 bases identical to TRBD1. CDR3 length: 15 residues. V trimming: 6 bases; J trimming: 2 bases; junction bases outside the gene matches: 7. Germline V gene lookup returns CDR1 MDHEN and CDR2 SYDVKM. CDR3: CASSEGAQGNQPQHF. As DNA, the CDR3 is TGTGCCAGCAGCGAGGGGGCGCAGGGCAATCAGCCCCAGCATTTT.

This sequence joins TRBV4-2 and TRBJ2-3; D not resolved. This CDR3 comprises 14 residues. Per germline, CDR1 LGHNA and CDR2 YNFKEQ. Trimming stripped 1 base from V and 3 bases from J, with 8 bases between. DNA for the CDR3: TGTGCCAGCAGCCAAGGAACGCGTACAGATACGCAGTATTTT. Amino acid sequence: CASSQGTRTDTQYF.

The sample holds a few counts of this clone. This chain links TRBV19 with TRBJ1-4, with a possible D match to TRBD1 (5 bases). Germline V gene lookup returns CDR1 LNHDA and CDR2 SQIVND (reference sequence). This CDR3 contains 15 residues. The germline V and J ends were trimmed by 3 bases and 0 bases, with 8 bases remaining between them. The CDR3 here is CASSMAGSTNEKLFF. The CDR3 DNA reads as TGTGCCAGTAGTATGGCAGGGTCAACTAATGAAAAACTGTTTTTT.

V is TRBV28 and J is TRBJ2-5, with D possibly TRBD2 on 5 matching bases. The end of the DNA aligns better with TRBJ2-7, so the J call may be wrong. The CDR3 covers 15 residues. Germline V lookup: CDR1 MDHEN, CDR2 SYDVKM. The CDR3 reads CASSIPLGGSYEQYF. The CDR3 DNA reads TGTGCCAGCAGTATCCCCTTAGGCGGGTCCTACGAGCAGTACTTC.

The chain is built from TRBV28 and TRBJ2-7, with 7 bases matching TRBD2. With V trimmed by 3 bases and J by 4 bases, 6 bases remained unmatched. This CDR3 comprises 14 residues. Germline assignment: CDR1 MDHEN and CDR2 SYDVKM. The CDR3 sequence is CASSLGGSLYEQYF. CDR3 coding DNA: TGTGCCAGCAGTTTGGGGGGGAGCTTATACGAGCAGTACTTC.

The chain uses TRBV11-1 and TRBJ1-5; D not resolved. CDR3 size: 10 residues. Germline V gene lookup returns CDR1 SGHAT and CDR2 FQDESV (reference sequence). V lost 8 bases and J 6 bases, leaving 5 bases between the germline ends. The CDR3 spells CASASQPQHF. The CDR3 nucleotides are TGTGCCAGCGCTAGTCAGCCCCAGCATTTT.

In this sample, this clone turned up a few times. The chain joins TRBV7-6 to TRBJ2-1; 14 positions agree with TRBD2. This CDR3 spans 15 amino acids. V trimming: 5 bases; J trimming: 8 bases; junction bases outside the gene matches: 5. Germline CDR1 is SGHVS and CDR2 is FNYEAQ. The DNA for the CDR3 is TGTGCCAGCAGCCCCGGGACTAGCGGGAGATATGAGCAGTTCTTC. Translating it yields CASSPGTSGRYEQFF.

The CDR3 sequence is CATRLRRGGTDTQYF. CDR3 coding DNA: TGTGCCACCCGACTCCGGAGGGGTGGCACAGATACGCAGTATTTT. This chain uses TRBV7-9 with TRBJ2-3, with a possible D match to TRBD2 (6 bases). The CDR3 sequence is 15 residues long. V was clipped by 10 bases and J by 1 base, with 18 bases between them. Germline-derived CDR1 and CDR2 are SEHNR and FQNEAQ (reference sequence). Together with reference TRBV7-9 and TRBJ2-3, the CDR3 gives the full variable domain: DTGVSQNPRHKITKRGQNVTFRCDPISEHNRLYWYRQTLGQGPEFLTYFQNEAQLEKSRLLSDRFSAERPKGSFSTLEIQRTEQGDSAMYLCATRLRRGGTDTQYFGPGTRLTVL.